This T cell receptor (beta chain) was sequenced during a study of T cell changes during pregnancy in multiple sclerosis (dated by TCRdb to 2018 to 2020). In terms of the full investigation: In women with multiple sclerosis, the researchers looked at how the T cell repertoire shifted as pregnancy progressed.

As for this clone: Its antigen has not been determined. Within one base of it there is no much larger clone, and no base qualities were kept.

The method was the immunoSEQ multiplex PCR assay. TCRdb mirrors the immuneACCESS table, restricted to in-frame sequences. Some clones are absent from its copies; in checked studies, under half trace to an unresolved V gene, and the reason for the others is unknown. In all, the sample holds 30,000 to 40,000 clones, and roughly 89% of those were seen once. Clones ranked in the top ten supply around 0.52% of the sample. From cysteine to phenylalanine, the CDR3 is 17 amino acids long. Only CDR3 DNA remains: 51 bases, in frame from the first base. The germline ends are 19 bases apart after V is trimmed by 0 bases and J by 8 bases. The germline V gene supplies CDR1 LGHNA and CDR2 YSLEER.

This chain is built from TRBV4-3 and TRBJ2-2; TRBD2 could be the D gene, as 6 bases match. The sequence came from a female donor with multiple sclerosis, enrolled in a pregnancy study. The material was CD4+ T cells from peripheral blood mononuclear cells, obtained in the second trimester of pregnancy. The CDR3 sequence is CASSQEGAGINPGELFF. The nucleotide sequence is given as TGCGCCAGCAGCCAAGAAGGCGCGGGAATAAATCCGGGGGAGCTGTTTTTT.